This TCR beta chain was profiled in a study of T cell responses to AZD1222 COVID-19 vaccine. Measured with immunoSEQ multiplex PCR; TCRdb has only the in-frame clones, and not every one. The table shows about 140,000 clones, with approximately 90% occurring only once. Details on this clone: Its antigen is unknown.

This CDR3 is built from 16 residues. V trimming: 4 bases; J trimming: 4 bases; junction bases outside the gene matches: 9. Germline assignment: CDR1 LGHNA and CDR2 YSLEER. Regarding the study as a whole: The study identified only a handful of AZD1222 recipients as seropositive at baseline.

This receptor was taken from an adult who received the AZD1222 COVID-19 vaccine. This chain links TRBV4-3 with TRBJ2-5, with 10 bases that match TRBD2. Here the sequenced sample was peripheral blood, taken 28 days after the second AZD1222 dose. CDR3 residues: CASSPGASGGRETQYF. CDR3 nucleotide sequence: TGCGCCAGCAGCCCGGGGGCTAGCGGGGGCCGAGAGACCCAGTACTTC.